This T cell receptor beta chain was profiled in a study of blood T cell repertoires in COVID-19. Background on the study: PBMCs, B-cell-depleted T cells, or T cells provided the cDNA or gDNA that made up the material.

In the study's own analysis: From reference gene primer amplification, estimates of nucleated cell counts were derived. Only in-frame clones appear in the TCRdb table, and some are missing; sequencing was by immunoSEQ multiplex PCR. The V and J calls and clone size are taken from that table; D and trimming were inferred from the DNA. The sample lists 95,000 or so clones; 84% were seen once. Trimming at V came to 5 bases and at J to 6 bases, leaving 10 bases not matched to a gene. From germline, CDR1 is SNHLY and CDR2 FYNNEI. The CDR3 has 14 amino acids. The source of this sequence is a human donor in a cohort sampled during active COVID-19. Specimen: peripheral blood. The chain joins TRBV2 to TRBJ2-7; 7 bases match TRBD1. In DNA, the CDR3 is TGTGCCAGCAGTATGACAGGGCCTACTGGCGAGCAGTACTTC. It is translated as CASSMTGPTGEQYF.